The T cell receptor beta chain under discussion was sequenced for a study of T cell repertoires in cytomegalovirus infection. Study-level information: CMV infection together with matching HLA type was indicated by public TCR beta signatures. General study findings and limits: CMV carriers having the relevant HLA were flagged by cumulative public TCR beta family frequency. The study found HLA-C-restricted CMV-specific TCR beta clonotypes dominating the ex vivo response.

Looked up from germline, CDR1 is MDHEN and CDR2 is SYDVKM. The junction had 7 bases not matched to a gene; V was cut back by 6 bases and J by 2 bases. The CDR3 totals 15 residues. Via MiXCR, TCRdb re-called the reads, giving one row per CDR3 protein. The table has some 300,000 distinct CDR3 sequences, roughly 13% seen once. This clonotype was detected ten times or more. Its antigen is not known. V gene TRBV28 combines with J gene TRBJ2-7, with 10 bases matching TRBD1. The sequence came from a human donor in good health (CMV status not recorded). Some clones in this sample may be carry-over from other donors' samples. Sequences were obtained from PBMCs. The CDR3 sequence is CASSPPGTGAYEQYF. DNA for the CDR3: TGTGCCAGCAGCCCCCCCGGGACAGGGGCCTACGAGCAGTACTTC. The full variable domain, completed using reference TRBV28 and TRBJ2-7, is DVKVTQSSRYLVKRTGEKVFLECVQDMDHENMFWYRQDPGLGLRLIYFSYDVKMKEKGDIPEGYSVSREKKERFSLILESASTNQTSMYLCASSPPGTGAYEQYFGPGTRLTVT.